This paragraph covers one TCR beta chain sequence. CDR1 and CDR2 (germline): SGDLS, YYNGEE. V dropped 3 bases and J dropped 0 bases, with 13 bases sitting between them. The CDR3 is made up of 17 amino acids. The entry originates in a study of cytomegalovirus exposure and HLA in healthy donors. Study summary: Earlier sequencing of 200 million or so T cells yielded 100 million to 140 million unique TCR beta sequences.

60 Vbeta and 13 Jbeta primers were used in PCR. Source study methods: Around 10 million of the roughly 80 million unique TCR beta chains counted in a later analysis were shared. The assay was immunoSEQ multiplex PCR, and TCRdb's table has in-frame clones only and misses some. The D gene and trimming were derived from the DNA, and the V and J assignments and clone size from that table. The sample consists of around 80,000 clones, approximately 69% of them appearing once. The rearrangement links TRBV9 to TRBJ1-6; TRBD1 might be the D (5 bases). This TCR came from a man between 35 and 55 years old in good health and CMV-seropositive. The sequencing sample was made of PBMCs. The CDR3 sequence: CASSEGTQLSYNSPLHF. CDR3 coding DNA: TGTGCCAGCAGCGAGGGGACTCAACTCTCCTATAATTCACCCCTCCACTTT.